This passage covers 14 T cell receptor beta chains from one sample sequenced in a study of T cells in Graves' hyperthyroidism and ophthalmopathy. Amplified TCR beta CDR3 regions derived from RNA transcripts. RT-PCR in the first round (using the HTBI primer set) targeted the TCR CDR3. TCRdb re-analysed the multiplex PCR reads in MiXCR, keeping a single row per CDR3 protein. In the table there are approximately 400,000 distinct CDR3 sequences, roughly 14% of which are singletons. Material: blood. Every receptor here comes from a woman aged 30 to 39 with Graves' ophthalmopathy.

The CDR3 reads CASSLPRVFRYSNQPQHF. In DNA, the CDR3 is TGTGCCAGCAGTTTACCGCGTGTGTTCCGCTATAGCAATCAGCCCCAGCATTTT. This sequence joins TRBV12-3 or TRBV12-4 and TRBJ1-5; no clear D gene. CDR3 length: 18 amino acids. The V end was cut by 2 bases, the J end by 0 bases, with 17 bases between.

The chain has TRBV9 and TRBJ1-2, with a tentative D call TRBD1 (6 bases). V lost 0 bases and J lost 4, with 28 bases in between. The CDR3 consists of 20 residues. From germline, CDR1 is SGDLS and CDR2 YYNGEE. The CDR3 DNA reads TGTGCCAGCAGCGTAGCTGAGTCTCTTGTGGTCCAGGGGACCAGCTATGGCTACACCTTC. As protein: CASSVAESLVVQGTSYGYTF.

This clonotype occurred many times. V gene TRBV20-1 combines with J gene TRBJ1-2; weak D call: TRBD1 (6 bases). V dropped 7 bases and J dropped 3 bases, with 9 bases sitting between them. Germline V CDR1 and CDR2: DFQATT, SNEGSKA (reference sequence). The CDR3 has 11 amino acids. This CDR3 is CSVTGDYGYTF. In DNA form, the CDR3 reads TGCAGTGTGACAGGAGACTATGGCTACACCTTC.

V gene TRBV9 combines with J gene TRBJ2-1; 8 bases align to TRBD2. Germline V CDR1 and CDR2: SGDLS, YYNGEE. Trimming cost V 6 bases and J 7 bases; bases outside gene matches: 15. This CDR3 spans 16 amino acids. The CDR3 protein is CASTPLAGGPSNEQFF. DNA of the CDR3: TGTGCCAGCACGCCTTTGGCGGGGGGCCCATCAAATGAGCAGTTCTTC.

The CDR3 DNA reads TGCAGTGCTGCCGGGACTAGCGGGGCCGAGACCCAGTACTTC. Translated, it gives CSAAGTSGAETQYF. This rearrangement joins TRBV20-1 to TRBJ2-5, with 13 bases matching TRBD2. V was pared by 5 bases and J by 5 bases, with 5 bases of the junction left unmatched. CDR1 and CDR2 (germline): DFQATT, SNEGSKA (reference sequence). This CDR3 has 14 residues.

This clonotype has ten or more counts. The chain employs TRBV30 and TRBJ2-5; 13 nucleotides match TRBD2. Germline CDR1 is GTSNPN and CDR2 is SVGIG (reference sequence). CDR3 length: 21 amino acids. V gave up 0 bases and J gave up 0 bases; unmatched junction bases: 16. The CDR3 DNA reads TGTGCCTGGAGTGTACTTCGGTTGGCAGGTGGGACTAGCGGGGACCAAGAGACCCAGTACTTC. The encoded protein is CAWSVLRLAGGTSGDQETQYF.

As concerns this clonotype: A much larger clonotype is one base distant, so this may be a read error. The V call is TRBV20-1, the J call TRBJ2-7; possibly TRBD2 for D (5 bases). The ends were cut back, 0 bases at V and 3 bases at J, with 9 bases in the middle. Germline-derived CDR1 and CDR2 are DFQATT and SNEGSKA (reference sequence). The CDR3 totals 13 residues. Here the CDR3 DNA reads TGCAGTGCTAGAGACGAAGGGAGCTACGAGCAGTACTTC. Translating gives CSARDEGSYEQYF.

This clonotype was observed many times. This chain joins TRBV7-2 and TRBJ2-1; 9 bases align to TRBD2. Germline V gene lookup returns CDR1 SGHTA and CDR2 FQGNSA. The CDR3 consists of 14 residues. V lost 1 base to trimming and J lost 9 bases; unmatched junction nucleotides: 4. The CDR3 is CASSLGGGAGEQFF. DNA of the CDR3: TGTGCCAGCAGCTTAGGCGGGGGGGCGGGTGAGCAGTTCTTC.

In this sample, this clonotype turned up many times. The chain is built from TRBV11-2 and TRBJ2-2; tentative D call: TRBD1 (6 bases). The CDR3 runs to 15 residues. CDR1 SGHAT and CDR2 FQNNGV come from the germline V gene. The V end lost 5 bases, the J end lost 4 bases, and 14 bases lay between the germline ends. CDR3: CASSPRQAGTGELFF. The DNA of the CDR3 is TGTGCCAGCAGCCCAAGACAGGCAGGCACCGGGGAGCTGTTTTTT.

The chain combines TRBV3-1 with TRBJ2-5; 13 bases are shared with TRBD2. Germline trimming cut 0 bases from V and 5 bases from J; bases unmatched to any gene: 6. The CDR3 extends over 17 amino acids. The germline gives CDR1 LGHDT, CDR2 YNNKEL (reference sequence). The CDR3 DNA reads as TGTGCCAGCAGCCAAGACACTAGCGGGGGGGCCAGGGAGACCCAGTACTTC. Its translation: CASSQDTSGGARETQYF.

This clonotype has at least ten counts. J is TRBJ1-4 and V is TRBV20-1, with D maybe TRBD1 (6 bases). CDR1 and CDR2 (germline): DFQATT, SNEGSKA (reference sequence). The CDR3 is 17 residues long. V was clipped by 1 base and J by 11 bases, with 26 bases between them. The CDR3 is CSARGLVAGGLTHKLFF. The CDR3 nucleotides read TGCAGTGCTAGAGGCCTGGTGGCGGGGGGCCTAACGCATAAACTGTTTTTT.

CDR3 sequence (DNA): TGTGCCAGCAGCCTAAGATCGACAGCCTATGGCTACACCTTC. This encodes CASSLRSTAYGYTF. The rearrangement uses TRBV14 and TRBJ1-2, with a possible D match to TRBD1 (5 bases). The CDR3 is 14 residues long. The V gene's germline CDR1 is SGHDN and CDR2 FVKESK. The V end lost 4 bases, the J end lost 4 bases, and 13 bases lay between the germline ends.

The V call is TRBV4-1, the J call TRBJ2-2, with D possibly TRBD1 on 5 matching bases. V gave up 6 bases and J gave up 5 bases, with 13 bases separating them. Germline loops: CDR1 MGHRA, CDR2 YSYEKL. CDR3 length: 14 amino acids. The CDR3 loop is CASRPSGMTGELFF. DNA for the CDR3: TGCGCCAGCAGACCCTCAGGGATGACCGGGGAGCTGTTTTTT.

This clonotype was recorded many times. The V call is TRBV7-3, the J call TRBJ2-3; 10 positions agree with TRBD2. V shed 5 bases and J 7 bases; nucleotides not matched to a gene: 6. Germline V gene lookup returns CDR1 SGHTA and CDR2 FQGTGA. This CDR3 has 14 residues. CDR3 residues: CASSSGGAAYTQYF. CDR3 nucleotides: TGTGCCAGCAGCAGCGGGGGGGCCGCATATACGCAGTATTTT.